These T cell receptor beta chains were read from a single sample in a study of blood T cell repertoires in COVID-19. Some clones are missing from TCRdb's copy, which holds only in-frame ones; the method was immunoSEQ multiplex PCR. Seen here are about 130,000 clones, roughly 80% observed once, and the top ten hold around 5%. Material: peripheral blood. These receptors all stem from a woman aged 70-85 years with COVID-19, enrolled during active disease. Both conserved end residues are part of each CDR3. Each record gives: D gene, J gene, clone size, V gene, CDR3 DNA, CDR3 protein. A D gene is named only where the DNA matches it firmly. Not all rows give a size; the values are once, few, many and, for expanded clones, a class.

D gene: TRBD1; J gene: TRBJ1-2; clone size: once; V gene: TRBV19; CDR3 DNA: TGTGCCAGTAGTGTGGGGACAGGAGCCGGCTATGGCTACACCTTC; CDR3 protein: CASSVGTGAGYGYTF
D gene: TRBD1; J gene: TRBJ1-4; clone size: few; V gene: TRBV4-2; CDR3 DNA: TGTGCCAGCAGCCAAGAGCCCGCCGGGACAGGGGGAGATTATAATGAAAAACTGTTTTTT; CDR3 protein: CASSQEPAGTGGDYNEKLFF
D gene: -; J gene: TRBJ2-7; clone size: -; V gene: TRBV11-1; CDR3 DNA: TGTGCCAGCAGCTTATTTTCAGGGGTGGGCTCCTACGAGCAGTACTTC; CDR3 protein: CASSLFSGVGSYEQYF
D gene: TRBD1; J gene: TRBJ2-5; clone size: many; V gene: TRBV5-8; CDR3 DNA: TGTGCCAGCAGCCCATGGACAGGGGGCGACGAGACCCAGTACTTC; CDR3 protein: CASSPWTGGDETQYF
D gene: TRBD2; J gene: TRBJ2-3; clone size: -; V gene: TRBV6-1; CDR3 DNA: TGTGCCAGCAGTGAACCGGGACTATCGACAGATACGCAGTATTTT; CDR3 protein: CASSEPGLSTDTQYF
D gene: -; J gene: TRBJ1-3; clone size: -; V gene: TRBV11-2; CDR3 DNA: TGTGCCAGCACCCTGAGGGTGGGGAGCTCTGGAAACACCATATATTTT; CDR3 protein: CASTLRVGSSGNTIYF
D gene: TRBD1; J gene: TRBJ1-2; clone size: -; V gene: TRBV7-9; CDR3 DNA: TGTGCCAGCAGCTTAGGACAGGGGTTGGATCACTATGGCTACACCTTC; CDR3 protein: CASSLGQGLDHYGYTF
D gene: -; J gene: TRBJ1-4; clone size: -; V gene: TRBV6-4; CDR3 DNA: TGTGCCAGCAGTGACTTAGAGGAAAGGGGTGAAAAACTGTTTTTT; CDR3 protein: CASSDLEERGEKLFF
D gene: -; J gene: TRBJ1-1; clone size: -; V gene: TRBV30; CDR3 DNA: TGTGCCTGGAGTGATGGATTGGGGGGTACTGAAGCTTTCTTT; CDR3 protein: CAWSDGLGGTEAFF
D gene: -; J gene: TRBJ2-7; clone size: -; V gene: TRBV5-4; CDR3 DNA: TGTGCCAGCAGCTTGGAACAGGGTAGTCGCGAGCAGTACTTC; CDR3 protein: CASSLEQGSREQYF
D gene: -; J gene: TRBJ1-4; clone size: -; V gene: TRBV5-1; CDR3 DNA: TGCGCCAGCAGCTTAAGGGTCGGAGGTGAAAAACTGTTTTTT; CDR3 protein: CASSLRVGGEKLFF
D gene: TRBD1; J gene: TRBJ2-5; clone size: -; V gene: TRBV7-3; CDR3 DNA: TGTGCCAGCAGCGTAGGACAGGGGTCGGGAGAGACCCAGTACTTC; CDR3 protein: CASSVGQGSGETQYF
D gene: TRBD1; J gene: TRBJ1-6; clone size: -; V gene: TRBV3-1/TRBV3-2; CDR3 DNA: TGTGCCAGCAGCCAGGGGACAGGAAGATATAATTCACCCCTCCACTTT; CDR3 protein: CASSQGTGRYNSPLHF
D gene: -; J gene: TRBJ1-1; clone size: -; V gene: TRBV24-1; CDR3 DNA: TGTGCCACCAGCGCCGACAGCCCGAACACTGAAGCTTTCTTT; CDR3 protein: CATSADSPNTEAFF
D gene: -; J gene: TRBJ2-3; clone size: -; V gene: TRBV3-1/TRBV3-2; CDR3 DNA: TGTGCCAGCAGCAAGCAACCTCTCACAGTACATTTT; CDR3 protein: CASSKQPLTVHF
D gene: -; J gene: TRBJ1-1; clone size: once; V gene: TRBV6-5; CDR3 DNA: TGTGCCAGCAGTTACTCCGGGGGTGGAAGCACTGAAGCTTTCTTT; CDR3 protein: CASSYSGGGSTEAFF